The 24 T cell receptor beta chains below were found in one sample sequenced in a study of T cell changes during pregnancy in multiple sclerosis. Sequencing used immunoSEQ multiplex PCR; TCRdb keeps in-frame clones, though not all of them. The data hold fewer than 25,000 clones, with roughly 90% observed a single time. The source material was CD8+ T cells from peripheral blood mononuclear cells, sampled in the first trimester of pregnancy. The receptors shown here come from a female donor with multiple sclerosis, enrolled in a pregnancy study.

The V call is TRBV28, the J call TRBJ1-2; 7 bases are a match to TRBD1. The V gene end was trimmed by 5 bases and the J gene end by 4 bases; junction bases not matched to a gene: 7. The CDR3 has 14 amino acids. Germline loops: CDR1 MDHEN, CDR2 SYDVKM. The CDR3 reads CASSVTGLGYGYTF. The CDR3 DNA is TGTGCCAGCAGTGTGACAGGGTTAGGCTATGGCTACACCTTC.

The V and J genes are TRBV27 and TRBJ2-7; possible D gene TRBD2, 6 bases. Germline CDR1 and CDR2: MNHEY and SMNVEV (reference sequence). Between the trimmed V and J ends, which lost 3 bases and 5 bases, there was a span of 23 bases. The CDR3 is 17 amino acids. The CDR3 sequence is CASSFSGTAGFPHEQYF. CDR3 bases: TGTGCCAGCAGTTTTTCCGGGACGGCGGGATTCCCCCACGAGCAGTACTTC.

The V call is TRBV7-3, the J call TRBJ2-1; 7 nucleotides agree with TRBD1. The V gene's germline CDR1 is SGHTA and CDR2 FQGTGA. V was clipped by 0 bases and J by 5 bases; unmatched bases: 10. The CDR3 extends over 17 amino acids. CDR3 nucleotide sequence: TGTGCCAGCAGCTTAACAGTCTGGCAGGGGGTAGACAATGAGCAGTTCTTC. This sequence encodes CASSLTVWQGVDNEQFF.

The CDR3 sequence is CASSFGGGRQETQYF. The DNA for the CDR3 is TGTGCCAGCAGCTTTGGTGGCGGAAGGCAAGAGACCCAGTACTTC. The chain is built from TRBV7-6 and TRBJ2-5; D ambiguous. V was shortened by 3 bases and J by 2 bases, with 13 bases between the two germline ends. CDR1 SGHVS and CDR2 FNYEAQ come from the germline V gene. The CDR3 has 15 residues.

The V and J genes are TRBV27 and TRBJ2-5, with D perhaps matching TRBD2 (5 bases). CDR3 size: 14 residues. With 3 bases removed from V and 0 bases from J, the gap between germline ends came to 8 bases. Germline loops: CDR1 MNHEY, CDR2 SMNVEV (reference sequence). The CDR3 sequence is CASSLGGYQETQYF. CDR3 in DNA: TGTGCCAGCAGTTTGGGCGGGTACCAAGAGACCCAGTACTTC.

This sequence joins TRBV9 and TRBJ2-1; no clear D gene. This CDR3 has 16 residues. The V gene lost 0 bases and the J gene lost 0 bases, with 10 bases spanning the gap. CDR1 is SGDLS and CDR2 is YYNGEE in the germline V gene. CDR3 DNA sequence: TGTGCCAGCAGCGTAGCAGGTCGTAGCTCCTACAATGAGCAGTTCTTC. The encoded protein is CASSVAGRSSYNEQFF.

The V and J genes are TRBV14 and TRBJ2-7; D might be TRBD2 (5 bases). Trimming took off 0 bases at V and 6 bases at J, with 21 bases between the two ends. Germline values: CDR1 SGHDN, CDR2 FVKESK. The CDR3 length is 17 residues. CDR3: CASSQDKSGPAPTEQYF. DNA for the CDR3: TGTGCCAGCAGCCAAGATAAGAGCGGTCCTGCCCCCACCGAGCAGTACTTC.

The V gene is TRBV11-2, the J gene TRBJ2-4; TRBD1 is a possible D gene (5 bases). This CDR3 region has 20 residues. Germline CDR1 reads SGHAT; CDR2 reads FQNNGV. V was trimmed by 0 bases and J by 0 bases, leaving 21 bases between them. CDR3 nucleotides: TGTGCCAGCAGCTTAGAGACAGCCATCCACATCCAGGGAGCCAAAAACATTCAGTACTTC. Translating it yields CASSLETAIHIQGAKNIQYF. Drawing the rest from reference TRBV11-2 and TRBJ2-4, the complete variable domain is EAGVAQSPRYKIIEKRQSVAFWCNPISGHATLYWYQQILGQGPKLLIQFQNNGVVDDSQLPKDRFSAERLKGVDSTLKIQPAKLEDSAVYLCASSLETAIHIQGAKNIQYFGAGTRLSVL.

The V call is TRBV10-3, the J call TRBJ2-5; 8 bases map to TRBD1. The germline V gene encodes CDR1 ENHRY and CDR2 SYGVKD. CDR3 length: 15 residues. The V and J ends lost 3 bases and 0 bases, in that order; junction bases with no gene match: 3. The CDR3 bases are TGTGCCATCAGTGACTTGGACAGGGACCAAGAGACCCAGTACTTC. It yields the protein CAISDLDRDQETQYF.

The chain couples TRBV4-2 to TRBJ2-1, with 12 bases that match TRBD2. V was pared by 0 bases and J by 7 bases, with 7 bases of the junction left unmatched. This CDR3 region has 17 residues. Germline V gives CDR1 LGHNA, CDR2 YNFKEQ. The DNA of the CDR3 is TGTGCCAGCAGCCAAGAAGGCCTAGCGGGAGGGGTAAATGAGCAGTTCTTC. Its protein is CASSQEGLAGGVNEQFF.

V is TRBV25-1 and J is TRBJ2-7; 7 nucleotides line up with TRBD1. V lost 4 bases to trimming and J lost 3 bases; unmatched junction nucleotides: 6. Per germline, CDR1 MGHDK and CDR2 SYGVNS. The CDR3 is made up of 14 amino acids. This chain's CDR3 is CASSGPTGSYEQYF. The DNA for the CDR3 is TGTGCCAGCAGTGGACCGACAGGGAGCTACGAGCAGTACTTC.

The chain has TRBV5-6 and TRBJ1-3, with D possibly matching TRBD1 (5 bases). The V gene lost 0 bases and the J gene lost 3 bases, with 13 bases spanning the gap. The germline V gene encodes CDR1 SGHDT and CDR2 YYEEEE. CDR3 length: 16 residues. The CDR3 loop reads CASSLGDWGGGNTIYF. For the CDR3, the DNA is TGTGCCAGCAGCTTGGGGGACTGGGGAGGTGGAAACACCATATATTTT.

V usage is TRBV7-9 and J usage is TRBJ2-1; D gene ambiguous. This CDR3 is built from 11 residues. The germline CDR1 and CDR2 sequences are SEHNR and FQNEAQ (reference sequence). V was shortened by 5 bases and J by 5 bases, with 4 bases between the two germline ends. CDR3 nucleotide sequence: TGTGCCAGCAGCGGAGACAATGAGCAGTTCTTC. This encodes CASSGDNEQFF. The entire variable domain, with the rest obtained from reference TRBV7-9 and TRBJ2-1, is as follows: DTGVSQNPRHKITKRGQNVTFRCDPISEHNRLYWYRQTLGQGPEFLTYFQNEAQLEKSRLLSDRFSAERPKGSFSTLEIQRTEQGDSAMYLCASSGDNEQFFGPGTRLTVL.

The rearrangement uses TRBV19 and TRBJ2-5; D gene ambiguous. Germline lookup yields CDR1 LNHDA and CDR2 SQIVND (reference sequence). CDR3 size: 14 residues. Trimming took 2 bases from V and 5 from J, leaving 12 bases between them. The CDR3 reads CASSINREVETQYF. The DNA of the CDR3 is TGTGCCAGTAGTATAAATCGCGAAGTGGAGACCCAGTACTTC.

The rearrangement uses TRBV6-5 and TRBJ2-7, with D maybe TRBD2 (5 bases). The germline V and J ends were trimmed by 6 bases and 9 bases, with 24 bases remaining between them. Germline loops: CDR1 MNHEY, CDR2 SVGAGI. This CDR3 comprises 15 residues. Here the CDR3 DNA reads TGTGCCAGCAGAGAGATAGCATGGGGAATACTAGGGCAGTACTTC. Translation gives CASREIAWGILGQYF.

This chain uses TRBV30 with TRBJ1-1, with D perhaps TRBD1 (5 bases). V was pared by 0 bases and J by 2 bases, with 10 bases between. The CDR3 has 14 amino acids. CDR1 and CDR2 from the germline V gene are GTSNPN and SVGIG (reference sequence). The CDR3: CAWSVGGTNTEAFF. DNA for the CDR3: TGTGCCTGGAGTGTAGGAGGGACTAACACTGAAGCTTTCTTT.

This chain uses TRBV5-6 with TRBJ2-1; D is perhaps TRBD2 (5 bases). Germline V gene lookup returns CDR1 SGHDT and CDR2 YYEEEE. The CDR3 is 15 amino acids. Deletions cut 6 bases from V and 0 bases from J, with 13 bases between. CDR3 region: CASTSFGVSYNEQFF. CDR3 nucleotide sequence: TGTGCCAGCACCTCATTCGGGGTCTCCTACAATGAGCAGTTCTTC.

The V gene is TRBV13, the J gene TRBJ2-2; D is unresolved. V was cut by 2 bases and J by 0 bases, with 10 bases left in between. Germline V gene data show CDR1 as PRHDT and CDR2 as FYEKMQ (reference sequence). CDR3 length: 16 amino acids. The CDR3 protein is CASSLIHRSNTGELFF. DNA of the CDR3: TGTGCCAGCAGCTTAATTCACAGATCGAACACCGGGGAGCTGTTTTTT. The variable domain in full, completed from reference TRBV13 and TRBJ2-2, reads AAGVIQSPRHLIKEKRETATLKCYPIPRHDTVYWYQQGPGQDPQFLISFYEKMQSDKGSIPDRFSAQQFSDYHSELNMSSLELGDSALYFCASSLIHRSNTGELFFGEGSRLTVL.

The V gene is TRBV30, the J gene TRBJ1-1; tentative D call: TRBD1 (5 bases). The CDR3 covers 13 residues. Germline V gene lookup returns CDR1 GTSNPN and CDR2 SVGIG (reference sequence). Trimming cost V 1 base and J 2 bases, with 8 bases left between them. CDR3 loop: CAWSGQGNTEAFF. For the CDR3, the DNA is TGTGCCTGGAGTGGTCAGGGAAACACTGAAGCTTTCTTT.

The V call is TRBV15, the J call TRBJ2-1; TRBD1 agrees at 10 bases. J lost 10 bases, V lost 5 bases, and 11 bases had no gene match. This CDR3 spans 15 amino acids. Germline CDR1 reads LNHNV; CDR2 reads YYDKDF (reference sequence). CDR3 bases: TGTGCCACCAGCGGCCGGGACAGGGGCCCCTGGGAGCAGTTCTTC. Protein: CATSGRDRGPWEQFF. Based on the CDR3 plus reference TRBV15 and TRBJ2-1, the full variable domain is DAMVIQNPRYQVTQFGKPVTLSCSQTLNHNVMYWYQQKSSQAPKLLFHYYDKDFNNEADTPDNFQSRRPNTSFCFLDIRSPGLGDTAMYLCATSGRDRGPWEQFFGPGTRLTVL.

For the CDR3, the DNA is TGCGCCAGCAGCCAAGTGAGGGTGGTGAACACTGAAGCTTTCTTT. Protein: CASSQVRVVNTEAFF. The J gene is TRBJ1-1, the V gene TRBV4-3; no definite D call. With 1 base removed from V and 0 bases from J, the gap between germline ends came to 9 bases. Looked up from germline, CDR1 is LGHNA and CDR2 is YSLEER. The length of the CDR3 is 15 residues.

This chain links TRBV23-1 with TRBJ2-6; 7 bases match TRBD1. TRBV23-1 is an ORF; its function is uncertain. CDR3 length equals 15 residues. Trimming removed 7 bases from V and 2 bases from J; junction bases left unmatched: 5. The chain's CDR3 is CASIKGGAGANVLTF. The CDR3 DNA sequence: TGCGCCAGCATTAAAGGGGGCGCTGGGGCCAACGTCCTGACTTTC.

This sequence joins TRBV11-2 and TRBJ2-1; no definite D call. Trimming cost V 3 bases and J 8 bases, with 5 bases left between them. Per the germline V gene, CDR1 is SGHAT and CDR2 is FQNNGV. The CDR3 is 11 residues long. The CDR3 DNA sequence: TGTGCCAGCAGCTTTTTATATGAGCAGTTCTTC. Its protein is CASSFLYEQFF. Full variable domain (rest looked up from reference TRBV11-2 and TRBJ2-1): EAGVAQSPRYKIIEKRQSVAFWCNPISGHATLYWYQQILGQGPKLLIQFQNNGVVDDSQLPKDRFSAERLKGVDSTLKIQPAKLEDSAVYLCASSFLYEQFFGPGTRLTVL.

The V call is TRBV9, the J call TRBJ2-2, with 9 bases matching TRBD2. Trimming at V came to 0 bases and at J to 4 bases, leaving 7 bases not matched to a gene. Germline V CDR1 and CDR2: SGDLS, YYNGEE. The CDR3 sequence is 17 residues long. This CDR3 reads CASSVAPSGDSTGELFF. The CDR3 bases are TGTGCCAGCAGCGTAGCGCCTAGCGGGGACTCCACCGGGGAGCTGTTTTTT.